This T cell receptor (beta chain) was retrieved from a study of blood T cell repertoires in COVID-19. On the study more broadly: COVID-19 samples from acute and convalescent phases originated in the United States, Italy and Spain. T cells, B-cell-depleted T cells, or PBMCs provided the cDNA or gDNA that served as material.

Looked up from germline, CDR1 is LNHDA and CDR2 is SQIVND (reference sequence). The CDR3 covers 14 residues. Trimming pared 10 bases from V and 7 bases from J, leaving 20 bases between. Authors' data handling: Cell counts per sample came from amplifying reference gene primers. Repertoires were generated with immunoSEQ multiplex PCR, while TCRdb's copy carries only in-frame clones and drops some. V and J calls plus clone size are reproduced from that table; the DNA served to infer D and trimming. The profile shows about 100,000 clones, 80% to 95% of them singletons. This chain uses TRBV19 with TRBJ1-5; D perhaps matches TRBD1 (6 bases). This sequence was found in a man between 65 and 85 years old with acute or convalescent COVID-19. Sequenced material: peripheral blood. The DNA for the CDR3 is TGTGCCACCTCTAGTCAGGGGCTAGGACAGCCCCAGCATTTT. It specifies CATSSQGLGQPQHF.